Sequencing of this T cell receptor (beta chain) was carried out in a study of cytomegalovirus exposure and HLA in healthy donors. Study in general: An analysis done earlier identified about 120 million unique TCR beta sequences from approximately 200 million T cells. General observations from the study: The study had only CMV serostatus as immune exposure information.

Comments on this clone: Its antigen is not identified.

PCR primers comprised 60 Vbeta and 13 Jbeta primers. Measured with immunoSEQ multiplex PCR; TCRdb has only the in-frame clones, and not every one. The table lists approximately 150,000 clones, 80% of them singletons. This TCR was recovered from a woman aged 40 to 50 in good health and CMV-seronegative. The sample was PBMCs.

The CDR3 loop is CASSLRDRAEKLFF. The CDR3 DNA sequence: TGCGCCAGCAGCTTGAGGGACAGGGCGGAAAAACTGTTTTTT. This chain links TRBV5-1 with TRBJ1-4; TRBD1 aligns across 9 bases. With 1 base clipped from V and 8 bases from J, the junction kept 3 bases outside the gene matches. The CDR3 extends over 14 amino acids. Germline V gives CDR1 SGHRS, CDR2 YFSETQ.